Below are 13 T cell receptor beta chains sequenced from a single sample in a study of blood T cell repertoires in COVID-19. TCRdb's table, derived via immunoSEQ multiplex PCR, lists solely in-frame clones and lacks some. Counted here are 150,000 to 200,000 clones, less than 80% occurring once; the ten biggest clones make up approximately 12%. Material for sequencing was peripheral blood. The receptors shown here come from a man aged 45-65 years who had recovered from COVID-19.

The gene calls are TRBV7-3 and TRBJ2-3; 8 bases align to TRBD2. Germline V gene sequence: CDR1 SGHTA, CDR2 FQGTGA. Losses at the gene ends were 5 bases for V and 5 bases for J; bases not matched to a gene: 12. There are 16 residues in the CDR3. Here the CDR3 DNA reads TGTGCCAGCAGCCCAAAGCGGGAGAGCGTCAGAGATACGCAGTATTTT. It yields the protein CASSPKRESVRDTQYF.

This rearrangement joins TRBV5-1 to TRBJ2-3; D is uncertain. Germline CDR1 and CDR2: SGHRS and YFSETQ. The CDR3 is 12 residues long. V shed 4 bases and J shed 0 bases, with 3 bases lying between them. CDR3 in amino acids: CASSRSTDTQYF. The CDR3 DNA reads TGCGCCAGCAGCCGTAGCACAGATACGCAGTATTTT.

CDR3 bases: TGTGCCAGCAGCGTCGGACTAGCGGGAGTAATCGAGCAGTACTTC. This translates into CASSVGLAGVIEQYF. This chain uses TRBV2 with TRBJ2-7; TRBD2 matches at 13 bases. V was pared by 6 bases and J by 6 bases, with 8 bases of the junction left unmatched. Germline-derived CDR1 and CDR2 are SNHLY and FYNNEI. The CDR3 is 15 residues long.

This clone appeared a few times. This chain links TRBV7-9 with TRBJ1-1, with D hard to call. The CDR3 contains 14 residues. V lost 5 bases and J lost 4, with 14 bases in between. From germline, CDR1 is SEHNR and CDR2 FQNEAQ (reference sequence). The CDR3 is CASSPPLMFTEAFF. CDR3 sequence (DNA): TGTGCCAGCAGCCCCCCTCTAATGTTCACTGAAGCTTTCTTT.

To note about this clone: Other DNA variants within this sample encode the same CDR3. V is TRBV7-2 and J is TRBJ1-1; D remains ambiguous. The germline V gene has CDR1 SGHTA and CDR2 FQGNSA. Trimming left V 1 base short and J 4 bases short, with 7 bases between. The CDR3 loop spans 13 amino acids. CDR3 DNA: TGTGCCAGCAGCTTAGGGGCAGCCACTGAAGCTTTCTTT. Its protein is CASSLGAATEAFF.

This chain connects TRBV6-5 to TRBJ2-1, with D tentatively TRBD2 (5 bases). The CDR3 loop spans 13 amino acids. The germline gives CDR1 MNHEY, CDR2 SVGAGI. V shed 4 bases and J shed 7 bases, with 11 bases lying between them. The CDR3 protein is CASSSPRGNEQFF. The CDR3 DNA reads TGTGCCAGCAGTTCCCCCCGAGGGAATGAGCAGTTCTTC.

The chain links TRBV6-4 to TRBJ1-2; tentative D call: TRBD1 (6 bases). CDR1 MRHNA and CDR2 SNTAGT come from the germline V gene. The CDR3 length is 14 residues. The V end lost 6 bases, the J end lost 2 bases, and 13 bases lay between the germline ends. The CDR3 DNA is TGTGCCAGCAGACCGGGACACATCAACTATGGCTACACCTTC. This codes for CASRPGHINYGYTF.

This chain connects TRBV28 to TRBJ1-4; a weak D match, TRBD1 (5 bases). This CDR3 has 15 amino acids. CDR1 MDHEN and CDR2 SYDVKM come from the germline V gene. The ends were cut back, 10 bases at V and 3 bases at J, with 18 bases in the middle. The CDR3 here is CATQPAAGANEKLFF. Here the CDR3 DNA reads TGTGCCACCCAACCTGCGGCGGGGGCTAATGAAAAACTGTTTTTT.

The V and J genes are TRBV5-4 and TRBJ1-3, with D possibly TRBD1 on 6 matching bases. The V and J ends lost 4 bases and 2 bases respectively, with 16 bases between them. The CDR3 is 16 residues long. Germline values: CDR1 SGHNT, CDR2 YYREEE (reference sequence). The CDR3 sequence is CASSPGQDGTGNTIYF. The CDR3 DNA reads as TGTGCCAGCAGCCCGGGACAAGATGGGACTGGAAACACCATATATTTT.

The chain employs TRBV19 and TRBJ1-5; TRBD1 aligns across 9 bases. Trimming cost V 7 bases and J 6 bases; bases outside gene matches: 10. CDR1 LNHDA and CDR2 SQIVND come from the germline V gene (reference sequence). The CDR3 is 15 residues long. DNA for the CDR3: TGTGCCAGTACAATGACAGGGGGAGGTGGTCAGCCCCAGCATTTT. Its translation: CASTMTGGGGQPQHF.

This sequence joins TRBV14 and TRBJ2-1, with 7 bases fitting TRBD2. Germline assignment: CDR1 SGHDN and CDR2 FVKESK. This CDR3 has 17 amino acids. V shed 4 bases and J 2 bases; nucleotides not matched to a gene: 11. Written as DNA, the CDR3 is TGTGCCAGCAGCCGACAGAAGGCGGGACTACCCTACAATGAGCAGTTCTTC. Translating it yields CASSRQKAGLPYNEQFF.

The V gene is TRBV4-3, the J gene TRBJ2-7; 7 bases are shared with TRBD2. V was pared by 4 bases and J by 0 bases, with 6 bases of the junction left unmatched. This CDR3 comprises 15 residues. Germline values: CDR1 LGHNA, CDR2 YSLEER. The CDR3 DNA is TGCGCCAGCAGCCCCCTTGCGGGAGTCTCCTACGAGCAGTACTTC. As protein: CASSPLAGVSYEQYF.

This chain joins TRBV7-6 and TRBJ2-3; TRBD2 is a possible D gene (5 bases). CDR3 length: 13 amino acids. CDR1 and CDR2 (germline): SGHVS, FNYEAQ. Trimming cost V 4 bases and J 2 bases, with 7 bases left between them. The CDR3 loop is CASSSRDTDTQYF. CDR3 DNA: TGTGCCAGCAGCTCTCGGGACACAGATACGCAGTATTTT.